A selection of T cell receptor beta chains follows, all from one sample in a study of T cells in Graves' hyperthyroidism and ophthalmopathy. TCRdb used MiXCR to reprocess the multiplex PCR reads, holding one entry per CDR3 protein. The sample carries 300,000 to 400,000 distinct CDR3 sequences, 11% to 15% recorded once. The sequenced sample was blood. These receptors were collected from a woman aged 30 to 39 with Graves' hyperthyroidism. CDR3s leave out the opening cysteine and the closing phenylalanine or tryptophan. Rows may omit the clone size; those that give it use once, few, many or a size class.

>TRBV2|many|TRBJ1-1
ASSEAVGAF
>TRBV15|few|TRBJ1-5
ATSRDPFERDQPQH
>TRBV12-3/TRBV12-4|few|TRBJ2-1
ASLKMGVQF
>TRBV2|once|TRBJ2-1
ASRTGRGAYNEQF
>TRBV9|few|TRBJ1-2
ASSGQVIGYT
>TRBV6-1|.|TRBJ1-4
ASAARTGGSEKLF
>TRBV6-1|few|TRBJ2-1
ASSAGGSYNEQF
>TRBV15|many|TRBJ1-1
ATSTKGQGVVTEAF
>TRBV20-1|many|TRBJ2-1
SAPKPGPGDNEQF
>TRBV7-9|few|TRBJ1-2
ASSLVGTGGHGYT
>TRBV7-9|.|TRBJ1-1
ASSRQSAGNTEAF
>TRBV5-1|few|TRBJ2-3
ASSGLMGTDTQY
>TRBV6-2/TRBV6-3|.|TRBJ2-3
ASRFSADTQY
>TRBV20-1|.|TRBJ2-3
SARGAGQGSTDTQY
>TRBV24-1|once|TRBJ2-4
ATSETGTKVNIQY
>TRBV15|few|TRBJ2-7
ATNRDQEQY
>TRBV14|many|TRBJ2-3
ASNHRDTDTDTQY
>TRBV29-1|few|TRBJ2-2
SVVSPSGNTGELF
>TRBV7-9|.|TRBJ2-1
ASSSAPASEQF
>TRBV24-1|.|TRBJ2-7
APRGFCVYEQY
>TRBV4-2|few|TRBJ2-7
ASSHTTGAPEQY
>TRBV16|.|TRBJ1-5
ASSRGQPGAGAQH
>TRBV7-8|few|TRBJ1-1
ASSLRPAEAF
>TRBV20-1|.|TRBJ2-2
SAPGPGELF
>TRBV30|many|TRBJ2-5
AWNTGPETQY
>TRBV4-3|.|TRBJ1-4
ASSRNQQGEKLF
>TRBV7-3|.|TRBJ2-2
ASSQGQLVTGELF
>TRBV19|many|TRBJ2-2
ASSITAPSTGELF
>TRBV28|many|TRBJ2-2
ASSLTATGELF
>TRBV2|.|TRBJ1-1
ASSNPRGTNTEAF
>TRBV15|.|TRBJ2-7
ATSRALDYEQY
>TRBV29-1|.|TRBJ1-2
SVERELGYT
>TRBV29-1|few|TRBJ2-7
SVARDSPYEQY
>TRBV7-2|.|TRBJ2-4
ASTPDTLAKNIQY
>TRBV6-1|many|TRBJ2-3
ASSVSALTDTQY
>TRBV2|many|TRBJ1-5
ASSGGQGDYRPQH
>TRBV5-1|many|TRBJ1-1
ASSMDTNTEAF
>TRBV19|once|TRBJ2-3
ASSVPASTDTQY
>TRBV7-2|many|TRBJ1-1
ASSFRALGGTEAF
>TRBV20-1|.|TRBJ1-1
SASLQGRNTEAF
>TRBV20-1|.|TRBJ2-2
SARVPGLAGGQSGELF
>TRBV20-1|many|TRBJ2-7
SAQGLADPTYEQY
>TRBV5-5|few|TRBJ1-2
ASSPPTGTNGYT
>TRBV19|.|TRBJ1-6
ASRGASSYNSPLH
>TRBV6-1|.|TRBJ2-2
ASTLGNTGELF
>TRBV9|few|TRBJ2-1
ASSVAGGSINEQF
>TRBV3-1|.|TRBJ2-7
ASSLQGRAGDEQY
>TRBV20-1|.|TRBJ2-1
SAGRSGSSSYNEQF
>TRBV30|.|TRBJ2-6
AWRDRGAHVLT
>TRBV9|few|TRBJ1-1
ASSVDRGIGTEAF
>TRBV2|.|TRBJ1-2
ASRGQRYGYT
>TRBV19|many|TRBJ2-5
ASSIGDGQETQY
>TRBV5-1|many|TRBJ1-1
ASRRDRQNTEAF
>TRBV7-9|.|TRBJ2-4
ASSSDAWTGRYIQY
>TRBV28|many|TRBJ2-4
ASSLQGPAKNIQY
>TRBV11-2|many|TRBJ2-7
ASSQYSDEQY
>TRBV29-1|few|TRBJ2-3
SVEDQTSRTDTQY
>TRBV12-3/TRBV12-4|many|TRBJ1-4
ASSPKPPPTNEKLF
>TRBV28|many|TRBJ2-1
ASSASGRDGGEQF
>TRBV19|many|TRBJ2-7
ASSSGTGDYEQY